This paragraph reports one T cell receptor beta chain. Its antigen is unidentified. The authors ran a second PCR of roughly 6 to 11 cycles using a sample-barcoded 5' primer and a J-beta primer mix. TCRdb called the 5' RACE reads again in MiXCR, with one record for every CDR3 protein. This sample has about 640,000 distinct CDR3 sequences, with 58% found just once. These data belong to a study of blood T cells in healthy people across ages. Study-level results: No conclusive comparison of naive versus antigen-experienced cells was possible with unsorted PBMCs.

The V gene's germline CDR1 is DFQATT and CDR2 SNEGSKA (reference sequence). The CDR3 spans 15 residues. The V segment lost 1 base and the J segment 3 bases; nucleotides outside the gene matches: 4. The material sequenced was blood. The sequence came from a man in his fifties or sixties in good health. The rearrangement uses TRBV20-1 and TRBJ2-1; the match to TRBD2 covers 9 bases. The CDR3 DNA reads as TGCAGTGCTAGAGTAGGGACTAGCTACTACAATGAGCAGTTCTTC. It codes for CSARVGTSYYNEQFF.